These 21 T cell receptor beta chains came from one sample sequenced in a study of shared clonotypes between healthy human individuals. The repertoire was sequenced with immunoSEQ multiplex PCR; TCRdb's copy has only in-frame clones and lacks some. Here the sample spans around 2.1 million clones, more than 90% being singletons. Sequencing input: naive CD4+ T cells sorted from blood. Subset in this sample: CD45RA+ positively selected. These TCRs come from a man younger than 35 in good health.

The V gene is TRBV7-9, the J gene TRBJ2-7; D perhaps matches TRBD1 (5 bases). Germline values: CDR1 SEHNR, CDR2 FQNEAQ (reference sequence). Trimming cost V 2 bases and J 1 base, with 6 bases left between them. The CDR3 covers 13 residues. CDR3 protein: CASSLKGSYEQYF. CDR3 nucleotides: TGTGCCAGCAGCTTAAAGGGGTCCTACGAGCAGTACTTC.

Comment on this clone: Other DNA sequences in the sample encode the same CDR3. The V and J genes are TRBV18 and TRBJ1-1, with D hard to call. Germline CDR1 and CDR2: KGHSH and LQKENI. V lost 0 bases and J 1 base, leaving 3 bases between the germline ends. There are 13 residues in the CDR3. DNA of the CDR3: TGTGCCAGCTCACCACCAGCGAACACTGAAGCTTTCTTT. Residues: CASSPPANTEAFF.

The chain employs TRBV30 and TRBJ1-1; 7 bases map to TRBD1. J was trimmed by 1 base and V by 4 bases; bases with no gene match: 3. CDR3 length equals 13 residues. CDR1 GTSNPN and CDR2 SVGIG come from the germline V gene (reference sequence). The DNA for the CDR3 is TGTGCCTGGATGGGACAGCCGAACACTGAAGCTTTCTTT. This sequence encodes CAWMGQPNTEAFF.

V is TRBV28 and J is TRBJ2-5, with 10 bases matching TRBD2. V trimming: 7 bases; J trimming: 5 bases; junction bases outside the gene matches: 4. This CDR3 is 13 amino acids long. Germline CDR1 is MDHEN and CDR2 is SYDVKM. CDR3 sequence (DNA): TGTGCCAGCATAGCGGGGGGCCCGGAGACCCAGTACTTC. This encodes CASIAGGPETQYF.

This rearrangement joins TRBV7-3 to TRBJ2-2; D is unclear. Trimming removed 2 bases from V and 6 bases from J, with 13 bases in between. This CDR3 region has 15 residues. The germline V gene encodes CDR1 SGHTA and CDR2 FQGTGA. DNA of the CDR3: TGTGCCAGCAGCTTATTCTGGACCGGGCCCGGGGAGCTGTTTTTT. This codes for CASSLFWTGPGELFF.

The V call is TRBV7-8, the J call TRBJ1-3, with TRBD1 matching 9 bases. Germline V gene data show CDR1 as SGHVS and CDR2 as FQNEAQ. Trimming took 5 bases from V and 4 from J; bases not matched to a gene: 6. This CDR3 has 15 residues. CDR3 coding DNA: TGTGCCAGCAGCGACCGACAGGGGGTCGGAAACACCATATATTTT. It yields the protein CASSDRQGVGNTIYF.

This chain uses TRBV19 with TRBJ2-1; perhaps TRBD2 as D (5 bases). The germline V and J ends were trimmed by 1 base and 6 bases, with 10 bases remaining between them. CDR1 and CDR2 (germline): LNHDA, SQIVND (reference sequence). The CDR3 is made up of 14 amino acids. DNA of the CDR3: TGTGCCAGTAGTATAGGACTCCGGGGCAATGAGCAGTTCTTC. The encoded protein is CASSIGLRGNEQFF.

Turning to this clone: Other DNA variants within this sample encode the same CDR3. This rearrangement joins TRBV19 to TRBJ2-7, with D unresolved. This CDR3 comprises 11 residues. In germline, CDR1 is LNHDA, CDR2 SQIVND (reference sequence). The V gene lost 3 bases and the J gene lost 3 bases, with 3 bases spanning the gap. For the CDR3, the DNA is TGTGCCAGTAGTATGGGCTACGAGCAGTACTTC. The encoded protein is CASSMGYEQYF.

The chain employs TRBV29-1 and TRBJ1-5, with 7 bases matching TRBD1. Germline V gives CDR1 SQVTM, CDR2 ANQGSEA. The CDR3 sequence is 14 residues long. V lost 5 bases to trimming and J lost 2 bases; unmatched junction nucleotides: 6. The CDR3 DNA sequence: TGCAGCGTTTACATTACAGGGGGCAATCAGCCCCAGCATTTT. Translation gives CSVYITGGNQPQHF. Full variable domain (outside the CDR3, taken from reference TRBV29-1 and TRBJ1-5): SAVISQKPSRDICQRGTSLTIQCQVDSQVTMMFWYRQQPGQSLTLIATANQGSEATYESGFVIDKFPISRPNLTFSTLTVSNMSPEDSSIYLCSVYITGGNQPQHFGDGTRLSIL.

The chain combines TRBV6-6 with TRBJ1-5, with 7 bases aligning to TRBD1. The CDR3 is 14 amino acids. J was trimmed by 2 bases and V by 6 bases; bases with no gene match: 4. From germline, CDR1 is MNHNY and CDR2 SVGAGI (reference sequence). This CDR3 reads CASRLDRGNQPQHF. CDR3 nucleotides: TGTGCCAGCAGGTTAGACAGGGGCAATCAGCCCCAGCATTTT.

Concerning this clone: A read error may produce the germline difference seen at one junction end. The chain employs TRBV7-8 and TRBJ2-7, with no clear D. This CDR3 contains 15 residues. Germline V gives CDR1 SGHVS, CDR2 FQNEAQ. CDR3 region: CASSFLRYSPYEQHF. As DNA, the CDR3 is TGTGCCAGCAGTTTCCTCCGCTACTCACCCTACGAGCAGCACTTC. The full variable domain, rest sourced from reference TRBV7-8 and TRBJ2-7, is GAGVSQSPRYKVAKRGQDVALRCDPISGHVSLFWYQQALGQGPEFLTYFQNEAQLDKSGLPSDRFFAERPEGSVSTLKIQRTQQEDSAVYLCASSFLRYSPYEQHFGPGTRLTVT.

The chain couples TRBV19 to TRBJ1-2; 7 positions agree with TRBD1. V was clipped by 9 bases and J by 3 bases; unmatched bases: 1. The CDR3 is 11 residues long. Germline CDR1 and CDR2: LNHDA and SQIVND (reference sequence). This CDR3 reads CASRGDYGYTF. DNA for the CDR3: TGTGCCAGCAGGGGGGACTATGGCTACACCTTC. The variable domain in full, completed from reference TRBV19 and TRBJ1-2, reads DGGITQSPKYLFRKEGQNVTLSCEQNLNHDAMYWYRQDPGQGLRLIYYSQIVNDFQKGDIAEGYSVSREKKESFPLTVTSAQKNPTAFYLCASRGDYGYTFGSGTRLTVV.

About this clone itself: Other DNA sequences of this sample code for an identical CDR3. J is TRBJ1-2 and V is TRBV19; 8 positions agree with TRBD1. The CDR3 runs 14 residues. V dropped 1 base and J dropped 4; count of bases not matched to a gene: 2. The germline gives CDR1 LNHDA, CDR2 SQIVND (reference sequence). The DNA of the CDR3 is TGTGCCAGTAGTATAGGCCAGGGGGCCTATGGCTACACCTTC. Protein product: CASSIGQGAYGYTF.

The chain is built from TRBV2 and TRBJ2-1; 8 nucleotides align to TRBD2. Germline V gene lookup returns CDR1 SNHLY and CDR2 FYNNEI. CDR3 length: 15 amino acids. Germline trimming cut 3 bases from V and 0 bases from J; bases unmatched to any gene: 1. The CDR3 loop reads CASSDREGSYNEQFF. As DNA, the CDR3 is TGTGCCAGCAGTGATCGGGAGGGCTCCTACAATGAGCAGTTCTTC. Full variable domain (remainder filled in from reference TRBV2 and TRBJ2-1): EPEVTQTPSHQVTQMGQEVILRCVPISNHLYFYWYRQILGQKVEFLVSFYNNEISEKSEIFDDQFSVERPDGSNFTLKIRSTKLEDSAMYFCASSDREGSYNEQFFGPGTRLTVL.

V and J are TRBV10-3 and TRBJ1-4; 10 bases are a match to TRBD1. The CDR3 contains 14 residues. Germline CDR1 ENHRY, CDR2 SYGVKD. Germline trimming cut 10 bases from V and 6 bases from J; bases unmatched to any gene: 8. CDR3: CATRGGTGDEKLFF. Written as DNA, the CDR3 is TGTGCCACCCGGGGGGGGACAGGGGATGAAAAACTGTTTTTT.

A word on this clone: The sample carries other DNA sequences with the same CDR3. The gene calls are TRBV6-5 and TRBJ2-7, with 8 nucleotides matching TRBD1. Germline assignment: CDR1 MNHEY and CDR2 SVGAGI. CDR3 length equals 14 residues. The ends lost 5 bases at V and 2 bases at J; junction bases unmatched: 5. The CDR3 loop reads CASSLQGATYEQYF. The CDR3 region has the DNA TGTGCCAGCAGTCTTCAGGGGGCGACCTACGAGCAGTACTTC.

CDR3 sequence (DNA): TGTGCCAGCAGCCTTCGGGACAGCCATCCTATCGGCTACACCTTC. This gives the protein CASSLRDSHPIGYTF. This chain links TRBV11-1 with TRBJ1-2, with TRBD1 matching 7 bases. The germline V gene encodes CDR1 SGHAT and CDR2 FQDESV (reference sequence). CDR3 size: 15 residues. Germline trimming cut 5 bases from V and 8 bases from J; bases unmatched to any gene: 14.

This sequence joins TRBV29-1 and TRBJ2-7; TRBD2 might be the D (6 bases). The CDR3 has 13 residues. V dropped 3 bases and J dropped 4 bases, with 13 bases sitting between them. Germline V gives CDR1 SQVTM, CDR2 ANQGSEA. The CDR3 loop reads CSVEPGGSYEQYF. The DNA for the CDR3 is TGCAGCGTTGAGCCCGGGGGTTCGTACGAGCAGTACTTC.

This clone came up a few times. The CDR3 DNA follows: TGTGCCAGTCTGACATCGGATTATAGCAATCAGCCCCAGCATTTT. Translated, it gives CASLTSDYSNQPQHF. The chain couples TRBV6-1 to TRBJ1-5, with no clear D. Between the trimmed V and J ends, which lost 9 bases and 0 bases, there was a span of 15 bases. Germline-derived CDR1 and CDR2 are MNHNS and SASEGT. The CDR3 totals 15 residues.

The chain has TRBV2 and TRBJ2-3, with D perhaps TRBD2 (5 bases). The V gene's germline CDR1 is SNHLY and CDR2 FYNNEI. The germline V and J ends were trimmed by 7 bases and 1 base, with 12 bases remaining between them. The CDR3 consists of 14 residues. The CDR3, as DNA: TGTGCCAGCAAGCGATTGGAGGGCACAGATACGCAGTATTTT. It encodes CASKRLEGTDTQYF.

The V gene is TRBV5-6, the J gene TRBJ1-5; D unclear. The CDR3 is 15 residues long. V lost 1 base, J lost 5 bases, and 13 bases lay in between. CDR1 SGHDT and CDR2 YYEEEE come from the germline V gene. The DNA for the CDR3 is TGTGCCAGCAGCTTGAAGGGCGTCTGGCATCAGCCCCAGCATTTT. Its translation: CASSLKGVWHQPQHF.